This T cell receptor (beta chain) was retrieved from a study of T cells after yellow fever vaccination. Across the study: For low cell numbers, libraries were made with SMART-Seq v4 Ultra Low Input. General observations from the study: CD4 and CD8 compartments shared a small share of clonotypes. Post-booster reappearance was seen for most primary-vaccination clones (just over 95% CD4, around 88% CD8). Contaminants from the bulk population, in the form of abundant clonotypes, could be found in FACS-sorted repertoires.

Via MiXCR, TCRdb re-called the 5' RACE reads, giving one row per CDR3 protein. The table includes about 370,000 distinct CDR3 sequences, roughly 12% detected once. The sample holds many counts of this clonotype. The antigen remains undetermined. The sequence was collected from a man aged 18 to 30 who received the YFV17D yellow fever vaccine. Sequences were derived from PBMCs, sampled on the day of the first yellow fever vaccination.

The DNA of the CDR3 is TGTGCCAGCAGTTTATCACTAGCGGACAACACCGGGGAGCTGTTTTTT. Amino acids: CASSLSLADNTGELFF. J is TRBJ2-2 and V is TRBV27; TRBD2 matches 8 bases. The CDR3 contains 16 residues. V gave up 0 bases and J gave up 2 bases; unmatched junction bases: 2. The germline CDR1 and CDR2 sequences are MNHEY and SMNVEV (reference sequence).